This T cell receptor (beta chain) stems from a study of blood T cell repertoires in COVID-19. Clones were sequenced by immunoSEQ multiplex PCR, and TCRdb holds only the in-frame ones, with some missing. The top ten clones hold 5.3% of a sample with approximately 54,000 clones, roughly four fifths of them seen once. CDR1 is LNHDA, CDR2 SQIVND, per germline (reference sequence). With V trimmed by 5 bases and J by 0 bases, 10 bases remained unmatched. The CDR3 contains 17 residues. The chain uses TRBV19 and TRBJ1-1; 9 nucleotides align to TRBD1. Sequencing used peripheral blood. The sequence derives from a woman aged 60-70 years with acute or convalescent COVID-19. The CDR3 DNA reads TGTGCCAGTAGTGACCCCCGGGACAGGGTCTTGAACACTGAAGCTTTCTTT. It translates to CASSDPRDRVLNTEAFF.